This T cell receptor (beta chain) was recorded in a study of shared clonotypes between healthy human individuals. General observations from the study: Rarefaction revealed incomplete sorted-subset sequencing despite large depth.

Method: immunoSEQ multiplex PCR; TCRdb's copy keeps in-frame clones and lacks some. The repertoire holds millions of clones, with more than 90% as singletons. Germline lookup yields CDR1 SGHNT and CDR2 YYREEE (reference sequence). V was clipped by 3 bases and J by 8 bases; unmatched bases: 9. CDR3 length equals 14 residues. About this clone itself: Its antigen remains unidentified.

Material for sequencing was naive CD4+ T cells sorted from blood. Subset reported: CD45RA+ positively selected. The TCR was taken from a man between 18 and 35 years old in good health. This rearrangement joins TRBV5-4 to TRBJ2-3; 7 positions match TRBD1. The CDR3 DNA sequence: TGTGCCAGCAGCTACGACGCAGCAGGGGGTACGCAGTATTTT. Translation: CASSYDAAGGTQYF.